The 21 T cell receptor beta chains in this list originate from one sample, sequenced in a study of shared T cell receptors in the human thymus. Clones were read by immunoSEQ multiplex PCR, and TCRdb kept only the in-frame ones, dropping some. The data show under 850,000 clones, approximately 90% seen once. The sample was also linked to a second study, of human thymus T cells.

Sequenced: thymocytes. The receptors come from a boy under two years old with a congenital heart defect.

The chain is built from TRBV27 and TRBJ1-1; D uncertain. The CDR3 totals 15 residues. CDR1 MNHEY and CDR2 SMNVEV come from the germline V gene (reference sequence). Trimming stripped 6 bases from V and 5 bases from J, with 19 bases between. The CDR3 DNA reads TGTGCCAGCAGCCGGGCCTCGGGATTCGGGACTGAAGCTTTCTTT. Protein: CASSRASGFGTEAFF.

In nucleotides, the CDR3 is TGTGCCACCAGCACAGGGACAGGGAAGACGGCCCAGTACTTC. Translation: CATSTGTGKTAQYF. This chain connects TRBV15 to TRBJ2-5; 9 nucleotides align to TRBD1. The CDR3 spans 14 residues. V was pared by 4 bases and J by 9 bases, with 9 bases of the junction left unmatched. Germline CDR1 reads LNHNV; CDR2 reads YYDKDF (reference sequence).

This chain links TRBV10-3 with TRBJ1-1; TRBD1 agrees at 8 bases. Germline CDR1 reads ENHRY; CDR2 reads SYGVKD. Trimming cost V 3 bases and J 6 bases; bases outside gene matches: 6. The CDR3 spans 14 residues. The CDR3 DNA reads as TGTGCCATCAGTGAAGCGGACAGGGACCCTGAAGCTTTCTTT. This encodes CAISEADRDPEAFF.

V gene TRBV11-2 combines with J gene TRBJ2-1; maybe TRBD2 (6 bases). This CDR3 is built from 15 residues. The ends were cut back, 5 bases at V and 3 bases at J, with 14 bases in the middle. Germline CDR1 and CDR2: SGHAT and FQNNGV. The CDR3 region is CASSLALADYNEQFF. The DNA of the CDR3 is TGTGCCAGCAGCCTTGCACTAGCAGACTACAATGAGCAGTTCTTC. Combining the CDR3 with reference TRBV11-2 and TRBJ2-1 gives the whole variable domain EAGVAQSPRYKIIEKRQSVAFWCNPISGHATLYWYQQILGQGPKLLIQFQNNGVVDDSQLPKDRFSAERLKGVDSTLKIQPAKLEDSAVYLCASSLALADYNEQFFGPGTRLTVL.

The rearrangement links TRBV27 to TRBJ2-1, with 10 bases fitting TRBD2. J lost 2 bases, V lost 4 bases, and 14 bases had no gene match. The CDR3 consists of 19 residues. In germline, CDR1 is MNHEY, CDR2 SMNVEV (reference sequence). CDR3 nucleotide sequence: TGTGCCAGCAGTTCCATAGCGGGAGGTTCGCGTTTTCCCTACAATGAGCAGTTCTTC. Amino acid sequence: CASSSIAGGSRFPYNEQFF.

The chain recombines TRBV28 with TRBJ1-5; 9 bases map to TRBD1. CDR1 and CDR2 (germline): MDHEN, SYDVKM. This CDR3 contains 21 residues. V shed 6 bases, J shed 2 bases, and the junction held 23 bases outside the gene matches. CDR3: CASSPHRDREGPCLGNQPQHF. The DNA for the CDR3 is TGTGCCAGCAGCCCCCACCGGGACAGGGAAGGCCCTTGTTTGGGCAATCAGCCCCAGCATTTT.

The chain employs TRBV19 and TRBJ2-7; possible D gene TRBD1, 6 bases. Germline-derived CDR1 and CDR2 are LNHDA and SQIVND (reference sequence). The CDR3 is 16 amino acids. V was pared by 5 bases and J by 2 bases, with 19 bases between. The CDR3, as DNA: TGTGCCAGTAGTCCAGGGGACCCGAAGATCCCCTACGAGCAGTACTTC. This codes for CASSPGDPKIPYEQYF.

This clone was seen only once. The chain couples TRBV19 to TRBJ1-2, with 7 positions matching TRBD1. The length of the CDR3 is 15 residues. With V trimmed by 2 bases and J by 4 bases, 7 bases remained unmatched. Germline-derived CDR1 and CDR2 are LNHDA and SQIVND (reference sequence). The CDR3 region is CASSIYAGGGYGYTF. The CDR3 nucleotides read TGTGCCAGTAGTATATATGCAGGGGGAGGCTATGGCTACACCTTC.

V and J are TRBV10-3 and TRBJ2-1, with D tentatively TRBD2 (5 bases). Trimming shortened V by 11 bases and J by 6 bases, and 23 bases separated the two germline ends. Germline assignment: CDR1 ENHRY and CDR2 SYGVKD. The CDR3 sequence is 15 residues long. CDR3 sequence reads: CASKENEGQSNEQFF. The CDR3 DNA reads TGTGCCTCAAAGGAGAACGAGGGCCAAAGCAATGAGCAGTTCTTC.

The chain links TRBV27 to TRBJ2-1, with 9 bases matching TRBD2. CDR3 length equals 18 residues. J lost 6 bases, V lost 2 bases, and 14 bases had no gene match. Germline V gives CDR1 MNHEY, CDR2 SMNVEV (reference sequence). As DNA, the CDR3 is TGTGCCAGCAGTTTAAAGCGGGCTAGTGAGCGGGAGGCCAATGAGCAGTTCTTC. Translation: CASSLKRASEREANEQFF.

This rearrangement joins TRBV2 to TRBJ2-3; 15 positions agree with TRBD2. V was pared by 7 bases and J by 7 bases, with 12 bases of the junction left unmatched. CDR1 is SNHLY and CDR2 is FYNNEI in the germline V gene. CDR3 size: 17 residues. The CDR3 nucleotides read TGTGCCAGCAAGGGACTAGCGGGAGGAGGGCCCTCATATACGCAGTATTTT. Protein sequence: CASKGLAGGGPSYTQYF.

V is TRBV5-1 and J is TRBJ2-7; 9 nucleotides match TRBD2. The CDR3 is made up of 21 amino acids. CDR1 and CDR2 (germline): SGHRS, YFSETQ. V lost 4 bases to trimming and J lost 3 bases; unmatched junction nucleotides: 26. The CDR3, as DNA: TGCGCCAGCAGCCCGAGCCCTAGGCCCATTCAACTAGCGGGCAAATTCTACGAGCAGTACTTC. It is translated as CASSPSPRPIQLAGKFYEQYF.

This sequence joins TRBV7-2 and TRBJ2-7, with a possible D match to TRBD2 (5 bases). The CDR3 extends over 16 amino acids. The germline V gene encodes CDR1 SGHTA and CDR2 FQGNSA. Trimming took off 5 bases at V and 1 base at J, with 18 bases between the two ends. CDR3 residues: CASSPPGLAPSYEQYF. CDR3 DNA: TGTGCCAGCAGCCCCCCCGGGCTAGCCCCGTCCTACGAGCAGTACTTC.

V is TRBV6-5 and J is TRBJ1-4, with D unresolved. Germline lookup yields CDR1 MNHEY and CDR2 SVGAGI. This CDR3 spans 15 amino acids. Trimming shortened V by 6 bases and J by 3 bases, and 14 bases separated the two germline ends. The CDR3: CASSHERVPNEKLFF. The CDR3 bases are TGTGCCAGCAGCCACGAGAGAGTACCTAATGAAAAACTGTTTTTT.

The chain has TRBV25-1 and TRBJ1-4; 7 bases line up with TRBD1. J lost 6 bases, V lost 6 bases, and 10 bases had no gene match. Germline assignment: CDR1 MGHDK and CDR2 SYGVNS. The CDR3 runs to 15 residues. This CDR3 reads CASRGAGGEDEKLFF. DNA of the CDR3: TGTGCCAGCAGGGGGGCAGGGGGAGAAGATGAAAAACTGTTTTTT.

DNA of the CDR3: TGCGCCAGCACCGGGTGGGGCGCCTACAATGAGCAGTTCTTC. The encoded protein is CASTGWGAYNEQFF. The chain is built from TRBV10-2 and TRBJ2-1; D is perhaps TRBD1 (5 bases). The CDR3 sequence is 14 residues long. V lost 7 bases, J lost 2 bases, and 12 bases lay in between. Germline CDR1 WSHSY, CDR2 SAAADI.

The CDR3 DNA sequence: TGTGCCAGCAGCTGGGGGGGGGACTACAATGAGCAGTTCTTC. Its translation: CASSWGGDYNEQFF. The chain combines TRBV13 with TRBJ2-1, with 7 bases identical to TRBD2. Germline V gene lookup returns CDR1 PRHDT and CDR2 FYEKMQ (reference sequence). The trim removed 4 bases at V and 3 bases at J, leaving 3 bases unmatched. The CDR3 contains 14 residues.

This CDR3 reads CASSQGLAGTYEQYF. The CDR3 region has the DNA TGTGCCAGCAGCCAAGGACTAGCGGGAACCTACGAGCAGTACTTC. The gene calls are TRBV7-9 and TRBJ2-7; TRBD2 matches at 12 bases. This CDR3 spans 15 amino acids. Germline CDR1 and CDR2: SEHNR and FQNEAQ (reference sequence). V gave up 5 bases and J gave up 2 bases; unmatched junction bases: 4.

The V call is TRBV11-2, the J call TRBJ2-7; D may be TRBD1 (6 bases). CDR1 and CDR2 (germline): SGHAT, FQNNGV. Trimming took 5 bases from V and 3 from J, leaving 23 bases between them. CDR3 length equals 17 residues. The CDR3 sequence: CASSPTSRGHGVYEQYF. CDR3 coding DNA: TGTGCCAGCAGCCCTACCTCCCGGGGACATGGGGTCTACGAGCAGTACTTC.

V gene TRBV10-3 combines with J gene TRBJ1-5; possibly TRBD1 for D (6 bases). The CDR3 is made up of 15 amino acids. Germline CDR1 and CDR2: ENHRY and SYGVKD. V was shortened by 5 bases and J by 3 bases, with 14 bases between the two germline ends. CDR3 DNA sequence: TGTGCCATCAGTCAAGCGGGACACTCCAATCAGCCCCAGCATTTT. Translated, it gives CAISQAGHSNQPQHF.

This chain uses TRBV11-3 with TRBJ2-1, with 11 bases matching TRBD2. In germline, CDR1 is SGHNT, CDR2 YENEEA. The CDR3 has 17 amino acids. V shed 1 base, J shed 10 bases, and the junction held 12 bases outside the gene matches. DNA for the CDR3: TGTGCCAGCAGCTTAGGGAGCTCTAGCGGGAGGAGTGGAGAGCAGTTCTTC. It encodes CASSLGSSSGRSGEQFF.